The clone carrying this TCR beta chain was picked up a small number of times. The germline V and J ends were trimmed by 2 bases and 3 bases, with 19 bases remaining between them. The CDR3 is made up of 17 amino acids. Germline V gene sequence: CDR1 SGHDN, CDR2 FVKESK. The data derive from a study of TIL therapy for anti-PD-1-resistant metastatic lung cancer. Background on the study: Tumors had a median PD-L1 proportion score of approximately 6%. Tumors carried a median 1.5 non-synonymous mutations per megabase.

The immunoSEQ assay was v3. Sequencing used immunoSEQ multiplex PCR; TCRdb keeps in-frame clones, though not all of them. This sample has about 5,300 clones, with around three fifths found just once. As for time point: pre-treatment sample, taken before nivolumab and TIL therapy. Tumor tissue came from excised metastases, mostly pleural nodules or supraclavicular lymph nodes. Patients then received nivolumab; progressors got lymphodepletion, TIL and IL-2. Adults with stage 4 NSCLC were enrolled in a phase I trial. The clonotype was recovered from a man in his 70s with non-small cell lung cancer. V usage is TRBV14 and J usage is TRBJ1-1, with D tentatively TRBD1 (6 bases). The specimen was tumor tissue, collected at baseline. Written as DNA, the CDR3 is TGTGCCAGCAGCCAACCCCATCAACAGGGATTGGACACTGAAGCTTTCTTT. Translation: CASSQPHQQGLDTEAFF.